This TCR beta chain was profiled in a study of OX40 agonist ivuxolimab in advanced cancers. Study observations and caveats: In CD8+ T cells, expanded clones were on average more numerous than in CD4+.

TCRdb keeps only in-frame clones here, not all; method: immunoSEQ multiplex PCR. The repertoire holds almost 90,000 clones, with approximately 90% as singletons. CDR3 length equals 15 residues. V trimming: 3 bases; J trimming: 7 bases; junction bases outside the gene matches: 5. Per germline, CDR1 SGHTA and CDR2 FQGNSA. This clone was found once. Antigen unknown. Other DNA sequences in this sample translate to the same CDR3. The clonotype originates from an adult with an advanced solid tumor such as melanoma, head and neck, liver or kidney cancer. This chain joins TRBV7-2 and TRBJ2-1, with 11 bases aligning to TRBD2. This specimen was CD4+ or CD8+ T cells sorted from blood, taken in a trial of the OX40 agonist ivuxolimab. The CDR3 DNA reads TGTGCCAGCAGCTTGCATAGCGGGGGGGTGAATGAGCAGTTCTTC. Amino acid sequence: CASSLHSGGVNEQFF. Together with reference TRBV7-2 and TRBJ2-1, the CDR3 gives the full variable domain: GAGVSQSPSNKVTEKGKDVELRCDPISGHTALYWYRQSLGQGLEFLIYFQGNSAPDKSGLPSDRFSAERTGGSVSTLTIQRTQQEDSAVYLCASSLHSGGVNEQFFGPGTRLTVL.